The 6 T cell receptor beta chains reported below all come from one sample, sequenced in a study of Ad26.COV2.S vaccination and SARS-CoV-2 variants (TCRdb year 2021). The sample's treatment or condition, from its label and the paper: 19 received Ad26.COV2.S at low or high dose, single or two shots; roughly five received placebo; per-sample allocation not given. Repertoires of vaccine and placebo recipients were sequenced from samples taken on day 63 after the first injection. Libraries came from the immunoSEQ multiplex PCR assay. Imported from immuneACCESS, the table was reduced by TCRdb to in-frame sequences with V and J called. These copies leave out some clones; in studies compared against another copy, an unresolved V gene accounts for under half, and the cause of the remainder is not known. This sample has about 500,000 clones in its table, and 80% to 90% of those were observed once. The ten largest clones capture over 1.5% of the sample.

The material sequenced was peripheral blood, taken in a trial of Ad26.COV2.S vaccine versus placebo. All receptors come from a person between 18 and 65 years old who received the Ad26.COV2.S COVID-19 vaccine or a placebo.

This chain connects TRBV19 to TRBJ2-1, with D possibly called TRBD1 or TRBD2 (6 bases each). Per germline, CDR1 LNHDA and CDR2 SQIVND (reference sequence). V was pared by 5 bases and J by 5 bases, with 16 bases between. The CDR3 spans 15 residues. CDR3 coding DNA: TGTGCCAGTAGTTTTGGGGGCACGGGGGACAATGAGCAGTTCTTC. Translation: CASSFGGTGDNEQFF.

This chain connects TRBV5-1 to TRBJ1-2, with 8 bases matching TRBD1. Unmatched junction bases numbered 11, after V lost 6 bases and J lost 7 bases. CDR1 and CDR2 from the germline V gene are SGHRS and YFSETQ. The CDR3 covers 14 residues. The CDR3 bases are TGCGCCAGCAACCCTCAGGGGGGGACAGGTGGCTACACCTTC. It translates to CASNPQGGTGGYTF.

This clone appeared a single time. The chain carries TRBV11-2 and TRBJ2-7; D remains unclear. CDR3 length equals 14 residues. Trimming pared 0 bases from V and 2 bases from J, leaving 8 bases between. Germline CDR1 is SGHAT and CDR2 is FQNNGV. The CDR3 coding sequence is TGTGCCAGCAGCTTAGACAGATTTCCCTACGAGCAGTACTTC. Translating gives CASSLDRFPYEQYF.

This chain uses TRBV5-1 with TRBJ1-6; 11 nucleotides match TRBD1. The germline V gene has CDR1 SGHRS and CDR2 YFSETQ. Trimming cost V 4 bases and J 12 bases; bases outside gene matches: 15. The CDR3 covers 17 residues. CDR3 in amino acids: CASSITTGTGGRGPLHF. Written as DNA, the CDR3 is TGCGCCAGCAGCATAACAACCGGGACAGGGGGAAGGGGACCCCTCCACTTT.

The chain couples TRBV7-8 to TRBJ2-7; 11 bases line up with TRBD2. The V gene's germline CDR1 is SGHVS and CDR2 FQNEAQ. The junction had 3 bases not matched to a gene; V was cut back by 5 bases and J by 3 bases. This CDR3 contains 14 residues. The DNA of the CDR3 is TGTGCCAGCAGCCAACTAGCGGGAGTCTACGAGCAGTACTTC. Protein sequence: CASSQLAGVYEQYF.

The chain employs TRBV10-3 and TRBJ1-5; D is possibly TRBD1 (6 bases). Looked up from germline, CDR1 is ENHRY and CDR2 is SYGVKD. With 3 bases removed from V and 9 bases from J, the gap between germline ends came to 15 bases. The CDR3 runs to 14 residues. The CDR3 nucleotides read TGTGCCATCAGTGATGGACAGTCGGGTCTGCCCCAGCATTTT. Protein: CAISDGQSGLPQHF.